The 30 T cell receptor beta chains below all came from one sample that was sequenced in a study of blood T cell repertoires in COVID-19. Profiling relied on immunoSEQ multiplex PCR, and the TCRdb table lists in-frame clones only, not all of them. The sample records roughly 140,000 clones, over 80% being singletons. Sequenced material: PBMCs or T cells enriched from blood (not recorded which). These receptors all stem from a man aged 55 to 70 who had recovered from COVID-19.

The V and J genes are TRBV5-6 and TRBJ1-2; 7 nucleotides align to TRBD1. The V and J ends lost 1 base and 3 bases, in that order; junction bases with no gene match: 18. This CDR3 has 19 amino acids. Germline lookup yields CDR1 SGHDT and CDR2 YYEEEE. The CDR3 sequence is CASSLWLDRDRLLDYGYTF. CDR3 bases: TGTGCCAGCAGCTTGTGGCTAGACAGGGACAGACTACTGGACTATGGCTACACCTTC.

CDR3: CASSSGLAGGYGDEQFF. The CDR3, as DNA: TGCGCCAGCAGCTCTGGACTAGCGGGGGGTTATGGGGATGAGCAGTTCTTC. This chain uses TRBV5-1 with TRBJ2-1, with TRBD2 matching over 14 bases. CDR1 is SGHRS and CDR2 is YFSETQ in the germline V gene. With V trimmed by 3 bases and J by 8 bases, 10 bases remained unmatched. The CDR3 is made up of 17 amino acids.

The CDR3 here is CASSSSVTATYGYTF. The CDR3 region has the DNA TGTGCCAGCAGTTCGAGCGTGACAGCCACCTATGGCTACACCTTC. The chain employs TRBV6-5 and TRBJ1-2; possible D gene TRBD1, 5 bases. The CDR3 is 15 amino acids. The V end was cut by 4 bases, the J end by 4 bases, with 16 bases between. The germline V gene has CDR1 MNHEY and CDR2 SVGAGI.

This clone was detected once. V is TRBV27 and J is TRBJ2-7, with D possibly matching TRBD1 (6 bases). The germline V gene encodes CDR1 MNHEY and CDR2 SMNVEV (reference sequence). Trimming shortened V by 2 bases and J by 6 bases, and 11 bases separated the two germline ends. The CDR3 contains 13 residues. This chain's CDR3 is CASSLGPGVEQYF. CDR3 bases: TGTGCCAGCAGTTTAGGCCCAGGGGTCGAGCAGTACTTC.

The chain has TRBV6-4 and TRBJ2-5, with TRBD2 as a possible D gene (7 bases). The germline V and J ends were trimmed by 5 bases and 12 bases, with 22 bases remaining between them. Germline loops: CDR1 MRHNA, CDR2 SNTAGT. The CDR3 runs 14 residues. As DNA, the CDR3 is TGTGCCAGCAGTTTTCCGGGGGGCCCCCTGGAAGAGTACTTC. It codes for CASSFPGGPLEEYF.

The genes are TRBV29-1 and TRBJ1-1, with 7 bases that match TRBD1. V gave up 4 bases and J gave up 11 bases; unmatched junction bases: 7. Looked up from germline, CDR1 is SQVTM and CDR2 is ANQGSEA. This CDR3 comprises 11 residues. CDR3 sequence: CSVGGDSRAFF. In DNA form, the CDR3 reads TGCAGCGTTGGAGGGGACAGTCGGGCTTTCTTT.

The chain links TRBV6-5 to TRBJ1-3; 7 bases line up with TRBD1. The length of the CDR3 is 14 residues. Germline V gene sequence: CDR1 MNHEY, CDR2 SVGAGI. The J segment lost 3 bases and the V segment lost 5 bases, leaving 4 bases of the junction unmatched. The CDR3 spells CASSKWDSGNTIYF. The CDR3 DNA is TGTGCCAGCAGTAAATGGGACAGTGGAAACACCATATATTTT.

The CDR3 loop is CASSQYAGGNEQYF. CDR3 nucleotide sequence: TGTGCCAGCAGTCAATATGCGGGTGGGAACGAGCAGTACTTC. This rearrangement joins TRBV7-6 to TRBJ2-7; D perhaps matches TRBD2 (5 bases). Germline CDR1 and CDR2: SGHVS and FNYEAQ. V lost 6 bases to trimming and J lost 5 bases, with 17 bases between them. The CDR3 is made up of 14 amino acids.

CDR3 protein: CASSHGTVQETQYF. CDR3 bases: TGCGCCAGCAGCCATGGGACAGTACAAGAGACCCAGTACTTC. The rearrangement joins TRBV5-1 to TRBJ2-5; 7 bases are a match to TRBD1. CDR1 SGHRS and CDR2 YFSETQ come from the germline V gene. The CDR3 length is 14 residues. The J segment lost 2 bases and the V segment lost 4 bases, leaving 5 bases of the junction unmatched.

CDR3 DNA: TGTGCCACTTCAAGGGACAGCATGAACACTGAAGCTTTCTTT. It yields the protein CATSRDSMNTEAFF. V and J are TRBV19 and TRBJ1-1; 7 bases line up with TRBD1. The ends lost 10 bases at V and 0 bases at J; junction bases unmatched: 8. CDR1 LNHDA and CDR2 SQIVND come from the germline V gene (reference sequence). CDR3 length equals 14 residues. Based on the CDR3 plus reference TRBV19 and TRBJ1-1, the full variable domain is DGGITQSPKYLFRKEGQNVTLSCEQNLNHDAMYWYRQDPGQGLRLIYYSQIVNDFQKGDIAEGYSVSREKKESFPLTVTSAQKNPTAFYLCATSRDSMNTEAFFGQGTRLTVV.

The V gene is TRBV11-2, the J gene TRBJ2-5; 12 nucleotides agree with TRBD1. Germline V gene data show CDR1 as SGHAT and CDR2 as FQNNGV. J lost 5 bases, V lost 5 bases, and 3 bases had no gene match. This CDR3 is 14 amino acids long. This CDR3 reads CASSPGTGGETQYF. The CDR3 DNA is TGTGCCAGCAGCCCCGGGACAGGGGGCGAGACCCAGTACTTC.

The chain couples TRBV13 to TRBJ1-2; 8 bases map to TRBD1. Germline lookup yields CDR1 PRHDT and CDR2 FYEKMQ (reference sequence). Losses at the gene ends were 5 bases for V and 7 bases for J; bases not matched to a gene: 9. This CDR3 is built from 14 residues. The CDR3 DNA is TGTGCCAGCAGCCGAGGACAGGGTTTACGTGGCTACACCTTC. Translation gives CASSRGQGLRGYTF.

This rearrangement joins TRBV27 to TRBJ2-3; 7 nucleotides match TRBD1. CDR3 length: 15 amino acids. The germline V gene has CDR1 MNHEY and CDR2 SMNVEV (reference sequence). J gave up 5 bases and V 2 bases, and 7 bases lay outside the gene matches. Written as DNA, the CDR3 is TGTGCCAGCAGTTTAACCCAGGGGGTGCGAGATACGCAGTATTTT. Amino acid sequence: CASSLTQGVRDTQYF.

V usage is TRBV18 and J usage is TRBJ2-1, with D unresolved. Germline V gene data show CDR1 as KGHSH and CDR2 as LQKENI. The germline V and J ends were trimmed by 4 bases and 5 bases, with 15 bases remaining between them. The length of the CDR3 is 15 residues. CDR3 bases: TGTGCCAGCTCACTCTCAGCGAGTAGTGACAATGAGCAGTTCTTC. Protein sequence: CASSLSASSDNEQFF. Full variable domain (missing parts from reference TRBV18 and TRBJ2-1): NAGVMQNPRHLVRRRGQEARLRCSPMKGHSHVYWYRQLPEEGLKFMVYLQKENIIDESGMPKERFSAEFPKEGPSILRIQQVVRGDSAAYFCASSLSASSDNEQFFGPGTRLTVL.

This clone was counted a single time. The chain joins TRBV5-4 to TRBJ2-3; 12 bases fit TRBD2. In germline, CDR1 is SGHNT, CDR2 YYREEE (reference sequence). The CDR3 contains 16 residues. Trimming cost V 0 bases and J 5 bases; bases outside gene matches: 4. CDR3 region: CASSLGLAGDLDTQYF. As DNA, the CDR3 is TGTGCCAGCAGCTTGGGACTAGCGGGGGACCTAGATACGCAGTATTTT.

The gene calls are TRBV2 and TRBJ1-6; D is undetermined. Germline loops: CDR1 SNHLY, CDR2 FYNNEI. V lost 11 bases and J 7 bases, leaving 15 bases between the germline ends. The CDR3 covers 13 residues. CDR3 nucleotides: TGTGCCGTTCCTGTGGGCGAGAATTCACCCCTCCACTTT. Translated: CAVPVGENSPLHF.

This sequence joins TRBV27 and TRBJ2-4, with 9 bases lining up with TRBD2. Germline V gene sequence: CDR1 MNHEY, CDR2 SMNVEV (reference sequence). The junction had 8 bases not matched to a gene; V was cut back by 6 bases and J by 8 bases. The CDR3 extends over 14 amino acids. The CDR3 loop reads CASSGGGTSHIQYF. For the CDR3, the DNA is TGTGCCAGCAGCGGAGGAGGGACTAGCCACATTCAGTACTTC.

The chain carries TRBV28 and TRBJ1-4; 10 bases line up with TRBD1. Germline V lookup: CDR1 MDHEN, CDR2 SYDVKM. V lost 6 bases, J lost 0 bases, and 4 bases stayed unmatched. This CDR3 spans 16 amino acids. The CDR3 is CASSRQGAATNEKLFF. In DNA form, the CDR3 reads TGTGCCAGCAGCCGACAGGGGGCTGCAACTAATGAAAAACTGTTTTTT.

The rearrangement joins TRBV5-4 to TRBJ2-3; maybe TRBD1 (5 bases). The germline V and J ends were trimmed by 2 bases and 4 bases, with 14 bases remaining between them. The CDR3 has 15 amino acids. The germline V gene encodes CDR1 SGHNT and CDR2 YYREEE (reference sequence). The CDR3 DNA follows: TGTGCCAGCAGCTTTCCGGGTCAGGGCCCAGATACGCAGTATTTT. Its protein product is CASSFPGQGPDTQYF.

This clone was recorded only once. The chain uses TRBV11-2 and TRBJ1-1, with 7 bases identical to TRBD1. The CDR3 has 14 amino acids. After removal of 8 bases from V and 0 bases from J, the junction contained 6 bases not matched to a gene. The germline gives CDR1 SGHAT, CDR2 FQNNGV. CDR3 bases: TGTGCCAGCTACCCGACAGGGATGAACACTGAAGCTTTCTTT. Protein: CASYPTGMNTEAFF.

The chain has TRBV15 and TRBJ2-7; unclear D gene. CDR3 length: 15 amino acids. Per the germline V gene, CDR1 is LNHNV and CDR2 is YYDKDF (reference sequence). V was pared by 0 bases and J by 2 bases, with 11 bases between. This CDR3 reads CATSRDSYGTYEQYF. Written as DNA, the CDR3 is TGTGCCACCAGCAGAGATAGTTACGGTACCTACGAGCAGTACTTC.

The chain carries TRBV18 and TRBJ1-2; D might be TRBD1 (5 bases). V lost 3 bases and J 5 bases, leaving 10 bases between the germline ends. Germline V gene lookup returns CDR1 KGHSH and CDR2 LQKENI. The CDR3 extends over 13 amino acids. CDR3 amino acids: CASSPGAGYGYTF. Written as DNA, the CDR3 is TGTGCCAGCTCACCGGGTGCAGGGTATGGCTACACCTTC.

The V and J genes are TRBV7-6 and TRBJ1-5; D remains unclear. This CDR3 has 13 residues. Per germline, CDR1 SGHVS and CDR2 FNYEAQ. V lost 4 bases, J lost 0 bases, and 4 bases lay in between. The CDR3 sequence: CASSSNSNQPQHF. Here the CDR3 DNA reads TGTGCCAGCAGCTCTAATAGCAATCAGCCCCAGCATTTT.

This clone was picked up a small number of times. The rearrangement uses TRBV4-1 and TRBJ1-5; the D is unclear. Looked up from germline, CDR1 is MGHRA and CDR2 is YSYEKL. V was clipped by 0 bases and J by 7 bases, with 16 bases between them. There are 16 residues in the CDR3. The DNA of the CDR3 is TGCGCCAGCAGCCAAGACGGCGAGGGCCCTTGGCAGCCCCAGCATTTT. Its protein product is CASSQDGEGPWQPQHF.

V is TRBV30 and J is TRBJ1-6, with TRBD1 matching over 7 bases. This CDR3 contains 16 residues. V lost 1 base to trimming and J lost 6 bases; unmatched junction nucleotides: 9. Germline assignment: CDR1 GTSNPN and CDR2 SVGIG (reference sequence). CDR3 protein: CAWSGLLAGGNSPLHF. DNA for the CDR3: TGTGCCTGGAGTGGTCTCTTGGCAGGGGGTAATTCACCCCTCCACTTT. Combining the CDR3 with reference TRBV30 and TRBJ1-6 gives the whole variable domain SQTIHQWPATLVQPVGSPLSLECTVEGTSNPNLYWYRQAAGRGLQLLFYSVGIGQISSEVPQNLSASRPQDRQFILSSKKLLLSDSGFYLCAWSGLLAGGNSPLHFGNGTRLTVT.

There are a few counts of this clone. The DNA of the CDR3 is TGTGCCAGCAGTTCAAGACAGGGCAGCTCCTACGAGCAGTACTTC. Translating it yields CASSSRQGSSYEQYF. The V call is TRBV27, the J call TRBJ2-7, with 7 bases aligning to TRBD1. Germline CDR1 MNHEY, CDR2 SMNVEV (reference sequence). The V and J ends lost 4 bases and 0 bases, in that order; junction bases with no gene match: 6. The CDR3 contains 15 residues.

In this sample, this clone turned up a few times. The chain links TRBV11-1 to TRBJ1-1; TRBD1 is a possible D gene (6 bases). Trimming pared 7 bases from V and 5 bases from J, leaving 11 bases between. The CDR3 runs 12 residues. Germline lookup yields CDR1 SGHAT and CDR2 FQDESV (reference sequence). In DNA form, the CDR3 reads TGTGCCAGCATGACAGGTGGGACTGAAGCTTTCTTT. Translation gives CASMTGGTEAFF. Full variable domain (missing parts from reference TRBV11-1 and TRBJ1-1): EAEVAQSPRYKITEKSQAVAFWCDPISGHATLYWYRQILGQGPELLVQFQDESVVDDSQLPKDRFSAERLKGVDSTLKIQPAELGDSAMYLCASMTGGTEAFFGQGTRLTVV.

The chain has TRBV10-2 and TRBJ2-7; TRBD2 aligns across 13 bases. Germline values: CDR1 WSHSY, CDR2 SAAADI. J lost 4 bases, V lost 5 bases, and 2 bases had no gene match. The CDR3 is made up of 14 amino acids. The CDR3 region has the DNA TGCGCCAGCAGTAGGACTAGCGGGGGTTACGAGCAGTACTTC. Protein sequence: CASSRTSGGYEQYF.

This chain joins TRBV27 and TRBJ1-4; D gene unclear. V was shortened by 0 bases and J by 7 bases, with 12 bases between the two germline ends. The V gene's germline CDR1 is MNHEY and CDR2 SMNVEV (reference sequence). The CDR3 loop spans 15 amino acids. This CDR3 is CASSLSFGGFEKLFF. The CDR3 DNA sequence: TGTGCCAGCAGTTTATCGTTTGGAGGGTTTGAAAAACTGTTTTTT.

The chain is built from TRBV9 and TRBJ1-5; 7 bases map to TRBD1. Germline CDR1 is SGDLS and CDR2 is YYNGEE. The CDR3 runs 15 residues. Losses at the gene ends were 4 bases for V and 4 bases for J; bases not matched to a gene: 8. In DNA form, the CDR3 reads TGTGCCAGCAGCCCCGACAGGGCGGCGAATCAGCCCCAGCATTTT. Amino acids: CASSPDRAANQPQHF.